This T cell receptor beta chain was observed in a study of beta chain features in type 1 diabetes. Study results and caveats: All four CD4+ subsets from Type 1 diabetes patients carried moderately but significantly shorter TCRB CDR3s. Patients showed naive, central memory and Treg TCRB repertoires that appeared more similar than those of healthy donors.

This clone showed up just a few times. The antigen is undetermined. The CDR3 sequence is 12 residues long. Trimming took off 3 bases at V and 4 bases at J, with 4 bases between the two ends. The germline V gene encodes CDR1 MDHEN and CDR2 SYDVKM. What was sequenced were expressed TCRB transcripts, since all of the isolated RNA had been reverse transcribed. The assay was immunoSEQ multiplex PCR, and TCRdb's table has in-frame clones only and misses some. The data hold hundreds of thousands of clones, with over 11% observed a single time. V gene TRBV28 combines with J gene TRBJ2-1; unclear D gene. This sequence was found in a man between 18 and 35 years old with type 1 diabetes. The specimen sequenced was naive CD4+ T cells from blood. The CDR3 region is CASSFTYNEQFF. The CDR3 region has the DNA TGTGCCAGCAGTTTTACGTACAATGAGCAGTTCTTC.